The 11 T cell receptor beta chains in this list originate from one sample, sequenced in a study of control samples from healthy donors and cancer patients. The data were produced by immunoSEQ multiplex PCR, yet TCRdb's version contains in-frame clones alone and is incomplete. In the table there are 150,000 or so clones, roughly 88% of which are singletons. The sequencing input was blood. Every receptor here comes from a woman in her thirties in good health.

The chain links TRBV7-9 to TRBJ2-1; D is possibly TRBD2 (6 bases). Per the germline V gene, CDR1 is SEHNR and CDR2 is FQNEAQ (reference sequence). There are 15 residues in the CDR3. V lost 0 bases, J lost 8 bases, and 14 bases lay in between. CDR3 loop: CASSLAGGIGDEQFF. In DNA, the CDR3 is TGTGCCAGCAGCTTAGCGGGGGGAATTGGCGATGAGCAGTTCTTC.

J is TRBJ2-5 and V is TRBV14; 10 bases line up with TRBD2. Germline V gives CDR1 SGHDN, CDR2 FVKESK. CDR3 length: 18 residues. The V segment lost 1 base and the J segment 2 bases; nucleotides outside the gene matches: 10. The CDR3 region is CASSQGVLAGAGQETQYF. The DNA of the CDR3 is TGTGCCAGCAGCCAAGGTGTGCTAGCGGGGGCTGGACAAGAGACCCAGTACTTC.

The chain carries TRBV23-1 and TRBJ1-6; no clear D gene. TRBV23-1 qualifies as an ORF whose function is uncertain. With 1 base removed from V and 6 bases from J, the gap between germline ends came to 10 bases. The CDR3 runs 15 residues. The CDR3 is CASSQFAGLNSPLHF. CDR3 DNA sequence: TGCGCCAGCAGTCAATTCGCCGGGCTTAATTCACCCCTCCACTTT.

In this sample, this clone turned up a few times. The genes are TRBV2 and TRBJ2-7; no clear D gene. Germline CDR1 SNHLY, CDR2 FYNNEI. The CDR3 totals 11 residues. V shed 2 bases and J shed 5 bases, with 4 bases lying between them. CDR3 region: CASSEFHEQYF. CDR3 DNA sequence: TGTGCCAGCAGTGAATTCCACGAGCAGTACTTC.

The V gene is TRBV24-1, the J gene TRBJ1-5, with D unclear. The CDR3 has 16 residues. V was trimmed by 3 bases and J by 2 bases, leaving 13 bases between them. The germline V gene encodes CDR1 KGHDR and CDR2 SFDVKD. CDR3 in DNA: TGTGCCACCAGTGATCGATCTATAGAGGGCAATCAGCCCCAGCATTTT. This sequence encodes CATSDRSIEGNQPQHF.

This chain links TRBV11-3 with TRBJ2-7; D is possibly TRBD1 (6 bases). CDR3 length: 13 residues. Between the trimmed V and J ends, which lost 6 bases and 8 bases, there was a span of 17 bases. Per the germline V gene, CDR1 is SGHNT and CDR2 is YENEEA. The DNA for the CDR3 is TGTGCCAGCAGTCCCCACCCAGGGGACCAGCAGTACTTC. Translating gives CASSPHPGDQQYF.

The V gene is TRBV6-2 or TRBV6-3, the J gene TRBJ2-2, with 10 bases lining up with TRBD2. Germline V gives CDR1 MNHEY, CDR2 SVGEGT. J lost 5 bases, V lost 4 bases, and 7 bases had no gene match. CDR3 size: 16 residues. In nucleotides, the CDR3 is TGTGCCAGCAGTTCTACCGGGACTAGCGAGACCGGGGAGCTGTTTTTT. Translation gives CASSSTGTSETGELFF.

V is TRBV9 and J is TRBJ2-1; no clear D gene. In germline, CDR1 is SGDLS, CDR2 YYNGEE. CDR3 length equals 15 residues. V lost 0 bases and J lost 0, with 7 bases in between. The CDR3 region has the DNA TGTGCCAGCAGCGTAGCGCAGAACTCCTACAATGAGCAGTTCTTC. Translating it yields CASSVAQNSYNEQFF.

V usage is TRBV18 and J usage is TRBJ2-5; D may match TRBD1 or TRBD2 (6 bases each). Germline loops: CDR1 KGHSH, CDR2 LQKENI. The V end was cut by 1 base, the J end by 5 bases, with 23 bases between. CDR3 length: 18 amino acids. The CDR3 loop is CASSPQRTGYSGGETQYF. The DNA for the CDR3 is TGTGCCAGCTCACCACAGAGAACAGGGTATAGCGGTGGGGAGACCCAGTACTTC.

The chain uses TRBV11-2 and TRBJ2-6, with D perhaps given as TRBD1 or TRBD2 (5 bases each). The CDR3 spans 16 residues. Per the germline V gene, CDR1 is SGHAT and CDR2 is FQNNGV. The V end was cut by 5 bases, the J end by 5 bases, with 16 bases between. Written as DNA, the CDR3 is TGTGCCAGCAGCCCCGTTGGGGCTAGCTGGGCCAACGTCCTGACTTTC. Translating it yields CASSPVGASWANVLTF.

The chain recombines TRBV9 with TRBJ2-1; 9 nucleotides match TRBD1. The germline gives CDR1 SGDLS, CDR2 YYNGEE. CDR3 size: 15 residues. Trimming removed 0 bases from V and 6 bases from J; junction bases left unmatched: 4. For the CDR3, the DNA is TGTGCCAGCAGCGTAGCCCCGGGACAGGGCAATGAGCAGTTCTTC. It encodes CASSVAPGQGNEQFF.